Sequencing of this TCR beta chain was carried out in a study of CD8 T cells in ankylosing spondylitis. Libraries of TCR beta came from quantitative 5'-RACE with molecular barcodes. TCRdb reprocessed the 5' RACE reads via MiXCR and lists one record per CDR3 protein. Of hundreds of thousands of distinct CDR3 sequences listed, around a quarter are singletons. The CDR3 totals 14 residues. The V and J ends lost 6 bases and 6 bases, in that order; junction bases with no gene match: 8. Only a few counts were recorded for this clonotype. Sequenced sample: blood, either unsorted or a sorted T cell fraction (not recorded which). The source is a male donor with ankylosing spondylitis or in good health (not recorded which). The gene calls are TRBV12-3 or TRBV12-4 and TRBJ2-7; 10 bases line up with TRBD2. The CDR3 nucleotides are TGTGCCAGCAGCCCAACTAGCGGGATTCTCGAGCAGTACTTC. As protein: CASSPTSGILEQYF.